This T cell receptor beta chain was found in a study of T cells in Graves' hyperthyroidism and ophthalmopathy. There were TCR beta CDR3 regions amplified from RNA transcripts. An initial round of RT-PCR targeting the TCR CDR3 relied on the HTBI primer set. TCRdb processed the multiplex PCR reads anew with MiXCR; each CDR3 protein has one entry. The profile covers 200,000 to 250,000 distinct CDR3 sequences, with 17% appearing a single time and approximately 50% taken by the ten largest. The germline V gene has CDR1 SGHRS and CDR2 YFSETQ. CDR3 length: 15 amino acids. Trimming left V 4 bases short and J 3 bases short, with 15 bases between.

The sample taken for sequencing was blood. The J gene is TRBJ2-3, the V gene TRBV5-1; D may correspond to TRBD1 or TRBD2 (5 bases each). The clonotype was recovered from a man aged 45-65 years with Graves' hyperthyroidism. The CDR3 region has the DNA TGCGCCAGCAGCCGCCTCGGGGCCGAGACAGATACGCAGTATTTT. This gives the protein CASSRLGAETDTQYF.